This T cell receptor (beta chain) was documented in a study of cytomegalovirus exposure and HLA in healthy donors. Study summary: Roughly four fifths of more than 300 genotyped donors fell in the Caucasian-associated ancestry cluster.

PCR primers comprised 60 Vbeta and 13 Jbeta primers. Profiling relied on immunoSEQ multiplex PCR, and the TCRdb table lists in-frame clones only, not all of them. The sample includes approximately 210,000 clones, roughly 87% of them seen just once. Concerning this clone itself: The antigen remains undetermined.

Regarding the study as a whole: In presence/absence analyses, roughly uniform sequencing depth across donors was assumed. It was likely that a cluster of highly shared sequence variants was a sequencing artifact.

Healthy individuals who donated bone marrow served as the donors. The CDR3 length is 15 residues. The germline V gene encodes CDR1 SEHNR and CDR2 FQNEAQ (reference sequence). Trimming took 4 bases from V and 0 from J, leaving 12 bases between them. This chain connects TRBV7-9 to TRBJ1-1, with a possible D match to TRBD1 (5 bases). The specimen was PBMCs. The source of this sequence is a man aged 35-49 years in good health and CMV-seropositive. Here the CDR3 reads CASSSPTALNTEAFF. CDR3 nucleotides: TGTGCCAGCAGCTCGCCGACAGCGTTGAACACTGAAGCTTTCTTT.